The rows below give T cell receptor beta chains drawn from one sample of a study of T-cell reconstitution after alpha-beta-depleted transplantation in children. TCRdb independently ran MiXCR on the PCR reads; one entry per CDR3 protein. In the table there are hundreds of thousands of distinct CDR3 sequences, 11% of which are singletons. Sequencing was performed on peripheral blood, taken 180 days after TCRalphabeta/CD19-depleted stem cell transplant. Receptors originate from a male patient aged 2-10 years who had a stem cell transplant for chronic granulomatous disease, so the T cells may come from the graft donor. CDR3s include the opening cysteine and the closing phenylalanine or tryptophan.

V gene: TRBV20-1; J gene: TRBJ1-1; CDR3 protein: CSAPRAGNTEAFF
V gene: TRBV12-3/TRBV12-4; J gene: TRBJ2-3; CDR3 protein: CASSIRVDTQYF
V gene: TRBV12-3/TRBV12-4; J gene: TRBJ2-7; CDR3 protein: CASSFAGTYEQYF
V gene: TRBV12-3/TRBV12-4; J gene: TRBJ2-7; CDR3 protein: CASSFSRMSSYEQYF
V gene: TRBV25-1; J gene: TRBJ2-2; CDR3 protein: CASSDFGRNTGELFF
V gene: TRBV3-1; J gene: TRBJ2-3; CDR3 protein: CASSQGGLAGADTQYF
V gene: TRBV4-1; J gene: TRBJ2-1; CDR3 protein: CASSQDLASDEQFF
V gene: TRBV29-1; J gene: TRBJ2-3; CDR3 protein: CSVGGWGRGGDTQYF
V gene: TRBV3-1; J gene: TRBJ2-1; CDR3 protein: CASSQEGGSTNEQFF
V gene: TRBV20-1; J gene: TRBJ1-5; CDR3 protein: CSASLLFRTAGQPQHF
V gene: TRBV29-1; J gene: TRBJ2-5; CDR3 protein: CSVGPGQETQYF
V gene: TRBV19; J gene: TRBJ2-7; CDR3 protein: CASSKPSGLAGVTYEQYF
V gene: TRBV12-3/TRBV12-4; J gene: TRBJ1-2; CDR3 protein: CASSFPGAGYTF
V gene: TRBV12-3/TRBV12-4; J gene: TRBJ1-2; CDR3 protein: CASSLLGRAGYTF
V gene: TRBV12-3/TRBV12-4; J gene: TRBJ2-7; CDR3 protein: CASSSGFSYEQYF